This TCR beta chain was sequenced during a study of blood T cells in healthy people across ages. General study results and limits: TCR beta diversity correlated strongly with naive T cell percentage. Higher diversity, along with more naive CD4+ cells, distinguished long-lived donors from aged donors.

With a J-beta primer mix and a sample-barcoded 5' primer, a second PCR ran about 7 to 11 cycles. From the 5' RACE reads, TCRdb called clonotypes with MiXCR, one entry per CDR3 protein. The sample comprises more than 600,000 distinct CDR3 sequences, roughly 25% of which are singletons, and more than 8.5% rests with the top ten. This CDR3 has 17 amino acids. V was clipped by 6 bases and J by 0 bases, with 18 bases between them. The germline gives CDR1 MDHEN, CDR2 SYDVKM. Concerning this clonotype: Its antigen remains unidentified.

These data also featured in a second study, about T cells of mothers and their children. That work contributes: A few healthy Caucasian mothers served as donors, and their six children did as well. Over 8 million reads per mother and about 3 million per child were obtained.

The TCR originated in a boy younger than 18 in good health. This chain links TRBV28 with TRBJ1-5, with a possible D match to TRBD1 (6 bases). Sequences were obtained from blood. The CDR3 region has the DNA TGTGCCAGCAGGGGGTTTGGAGGGGGTTATAGCAATCAGCCCCAGCATTTT. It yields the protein CASRGFGGGYSNQPQHF.